These 8 T cell receptor beta chains were all obtained from the same sample, sequenced in a study of beta chain features in type 1 diabetes. cDNA synthesis used the whole RNA isolate, giving expressed TCRB sequences. Repertoires were generated with immunoSEQ multiplex PCR, while TCRdb's copy carries only in-frame clones and drops some. Among roughly 310,000 clones listed, roughly 11% were seen once. The sequenced sample was naive CD4+ T cells from blood. These receptors all come from a woman aged 25 to 39 in good health.

A few counts support this clone. The V call is TRBV7-3, the J call TRBJ2-1; 13 bases are shared with TRBD2. V trimming: 5 bases; J trimming: 7 bases; junction bases outside the gene matches: 8. The CDR3 extends over 16 amino acids. CDR1 and CDR2 from the germline V gene are SGHTA and FQGTGA. DNA for the CDR3: TGTGCCAGCAGCCGCAGGACTAGCGGGAGCGGGAATGAGCAGTTCTTC. This sequence encodes CASSRRTSGSGNEQFF.

This clone was seen a handful of times. This chain connects TRBV19 to TRBJ2-1; D is unclear. The CDR3 loop spans 15 amino acids. Per germline, CDR1 LNHDA and CDR2 SQIVND (reference sequence). Trimming stripped 5 bases from V and 7 bases from J, with 18 bases between. The CDR3 nucleotides read TGTGCCAGTAGTGTCGCGTTAGCATGGTCTAATGAGCAGTTCTTC. As protein: CASSVALAWSNEQFF.

This clone was seen at least ten times. The J gene is TRBJ2-1, the V gene TRBV29-1; TRBD2 matches at 7 bases. In germline, CDR1 is SQVTM, CDR2 ANQGSEA. The junction had 9 bases not matched to a gene; V was cut back by 4 bases and J by 3 bases. The CDR3 has 15 amino acids. This CDR3 is CSVGSGGRIYNEQFF. The CDR3 region has the DNA TGCAGCGTTGGATCCGGCGGGAGAATCTACAATGAGCAGTTCTTC.

This chain links TRBV5-4 with TRBJ2-2, with D perhaps matching TRBD2 (5 bases). Trimming pared 0 bases from V and 4 bases from J, leaving 13 bases between. The CDR3 covers 16 residues. The germline CDR1 and CDR2 sequences are SGHNT and YYREEE (reference sequence). In DNA form, the CDR3 reads TGTGCCAGCAGCTTGGATGGGAGAATTAGCACCGGGGAGCTGTTTTTT. Its protein product is CASSLDGRISTGELFF.

The V call is TRBV30, the J call TRBJ1-4; D not resolved. The germline gives CDR1 GTSNPN, CDR2 SVGIG (reference sequence). The V end was cut by 4 bases, the J end by 8 bases, with 14 bases between. This CDR3 contains 13 residues. The CDR3 spells CAWTRTEREKLFF. CDR3 nucleotide sequence: TGTGCCTGGACCAGGACGGAGCGGGAAAAACTGTTTTTT.

This clone was recorded only once. This chain connects TRBV9 to TRBJ2-2; tentative D call: TRBD1 (6 bases). The CDR3 is made up of 14 amino acids. Trimming left V 4 bases short and J 4 bases short, with 11 bases between. In germline, CDR1 is SGDLS, CDR2 YYNGEE. The CDR3 reads CASSLAGVTGELFF. The CDR3 coding sequence is TGTGCCAGCAGCCTTGCAGGGGTCACCGGGGAGCTGTTTTTT.

J is TRBJ2-5 and V is TRBV7-3, with a tentative D call TRBD2 (6 bases). V was trimmed by 3 bases and J by 5 bases, leaving 10 bases between them. Germline lookup yields CDR1 SGHTA and CDR2 FQGTGA. CDR3 length: 13 amino acids. The DNA for the CDR3 is TGTGCCAGCAGCTTGAGGGAGGACGAGACCCAGTACTTC. Translated: CASSLREDETQYF.

A few counts support this clone. The V and J genes are TRBV5-1 and TRBJ2-5; 7 bases are a match to TRBD2. V lost 2 bases, J lost 2 bases, and 6 bases stayed unmatched. Germline CDR1 reads SGHRS; CDR2 reads YFSETQ. The CDR3 has 15 amino acids. The CDR3 DNA is TGCGCCAGCAGCTTCACCGGGACTAATCAAGAGACCCAGTACTTC. It encodes CASSFTGTNQETQYF.